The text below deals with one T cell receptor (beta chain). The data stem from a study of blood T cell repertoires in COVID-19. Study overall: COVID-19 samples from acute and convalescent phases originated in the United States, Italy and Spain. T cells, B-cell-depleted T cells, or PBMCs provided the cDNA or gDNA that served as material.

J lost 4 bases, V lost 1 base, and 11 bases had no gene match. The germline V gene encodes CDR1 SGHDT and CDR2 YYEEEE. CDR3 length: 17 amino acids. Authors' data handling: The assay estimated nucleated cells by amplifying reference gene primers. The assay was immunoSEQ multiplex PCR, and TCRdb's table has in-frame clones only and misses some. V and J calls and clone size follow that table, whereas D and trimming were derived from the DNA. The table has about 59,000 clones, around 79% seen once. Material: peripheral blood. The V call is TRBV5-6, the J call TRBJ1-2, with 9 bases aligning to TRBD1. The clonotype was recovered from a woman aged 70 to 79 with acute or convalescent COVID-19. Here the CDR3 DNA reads TGTGCCAGCAGCTTGAGGGACAGGGATCGCGGTGGCTATGGCTACACCTTC. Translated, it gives CASSLRDRDRGGYGYTF.